A single sample is the source of the 16 T cell receptor beta chains below, sequenced in a study of post-analysis software for immune sequencing data. The study's findings and limits: When patients were compared with controls, 5 or 6 TRBV segments were more frequent, TRBV5-6, TRBV5-1 and TRBV20-1 among them.

Prepared TCR beta cDNA libraries contained unique molecular identifiers. Each CDR3 protein gets one entry after TCRdb re-called the PCR reads with MiXCR. This sample carries approximately 660,000 distinct CDR3 sequences, around 64% of them seen once, and the ten largest clones take 11%. No antigen is known for these receptors. The sample consisted of blood. Receptors were obtained from a girl aged 2-9 years with multiple sclerosis.

The chain carries TRBV7-2 and TRBJ2-3, with D uncertain. Germline V gives CDR1 SGHTA, CDR2 FQGNSA. Deletions cut 1 base from V and 4 bases from J, with 6 bases between. This CDR3 spans 13 amino acids. The CDR3 protein is CASSLGNADTQYF. The CDR3 nucleotides read TGTGCCAGCAGCTTAGGGAACGCAGATACGCAGTATTTT.

The chain links TRBV27 to TRBJ2-7; 7 bases are shared with TRBD1. CDR3 length equals 14 residues. Germline assignment: CDR1 MNHEY and CDR2 SMNVEV (reference sequence). Unmatched junction bases numbered 6, after V lost 7 bases and J lost 0 bases. The CDR3 loop is CASKQTGFSYEQYF. CDR3 in DNA: TGTGCCAGCAAGCAGACAGGGTTCTCCTACGAGCAGTACTTC.

This clonotype was detected a few times. The chain carries TRBV29-1 and TRBJ2-4; D gene unclear. The CDR3 runs 14 residues. The ends were cut back, 4 bases at V and 0 bases at J, with 10 bases in the middle. Germline-derived CDR1 and CDR2 are SQVTM and ANQGSEA. DNA for the CDR3: TGCAGCGTTGCCGGCAGGCTAGCCAAAAACATTCAGTACTTC. Its translation: CSVAGRLAKNIQYF.

This clonotype was observed a single time. This chain links TRBV7-8 with TRBJ2-1, with a weak D call TRBD2 (5 bases). V gave up 5 bases and J gave up 10 bases, with 15 bases separating them. Germline CDR1 SGHVS, CDR2 FQNEAQ. The CDR3 length is 13 residues. Here the CDR3 reads CASSLPGYVEQFF. Written as DNA, the CDR3 is TGTGCCAGCAGCCTCCCGGGGTATGTGGAGCAGTTCTTC.

The chain employs TRBV5-1 and TRBJ1-2; D gene unclear. The CDR3 consists of 12 residues. V was cut by 4 bases and J by 1 base, with 5 bases left in between. From germline, CDR1 is SGHRS and CDR2 YFSETQ. The CDR3 protein is CASSNGNYGYTF. CDR3 nucleotide sequence: TGCGCCAGCAGCAATGGTAACTATGGCTACACCTTC.

The chain is built from TRBV3-1 and TRBJ2-7; D call uncertain. Trimming cost V 1 base and J 6 bases, with 7 bases left between them. Germline V gene lookup returns CDR1 LGHDT and CDR2 YNNKEL (reference sequence). The CDR3 runs to 12 residues. In nucleotides, the CDR3 is TGTGCCAGCAGCCAAGCCCTGAGCGAGCAGTACTTC. This translates into CASSQALSEQYF.

The V gene is TRBV6-1, the J gene TRBJ2-5; D not certain. The germline gives CDR1 MNHNS, CDR2 SASEGT. This CDR3 spans 15 amino acids. Trimming took off 2 bases at V and 2 bases at J, with 12 bases between the two ends. CDR3 in DNA: TGTGCCAGCAGTGAACGGTTCAGAAGACAAGAGACCCAGTACTTC. The encoded protein is CASSERFRRQETQYF.

The rearrangement uses TRBV20-1 and TRBJ1-1; D gene uncertain. CDR3 length: 13 residues. With 3 bases removed from V and 0 bases from J, the gap between germline ends came to 8 bases. From germline, CDR1 is DFQATT and CDR2 SNEGSKA (reference sequence). The CDR3 nucleotides read TGCAGTGCTAGGTTGATTCTGAACACTGAAGCTTTCTTT. It codes for CSARLILNTEAFF.

The chain couples TRBV18 to TRBJ2-7; D gene ambiguous. The germline gives CDR1 KGHSH, CDR2 LQKENI. The CDR3 has 16 residues. The V and J ends lost 4 bases and 0 bases respectively, with 16 bases between them. CDR3 region: CASSQIAPTSSYEQYF. CDR3 in DNA: TGTGCCAGCTCACAAATTGCCCCTACGAGCTCCTACGAGCAGTACTTC.

This chain links TRBV7-2 with TRBJ1-1; D not resolved. V was trimmed by 1 base and J by 1 base, leaving 13 bases between them. Germline-derived CDR1 and CDR2 are SGHTA and FQGNSA. This CDR3 spans 16 amino acids. CDR3 nucleotides: TGTGCCAGCAGCTTAGGTATCGTCCTTTGGAACACTGAAGCTTTCTTT. Translation: CASSLGIVLWNTEAFF.

The rearrangement uses TRBV29-1 and TRBJ2-5; 13 bases are shared with TRBD2. The V gene end was trimmed by 6 bases and the J gene end by 2 bases; junction bases not matched to a gene: 12. Germline V gives CDR1 SQVTM, CDR2 ANQGSEA. This CDR3 is 17 amino acids long. CDR3 in amino acids: CSVDKPPGLAGQETQYF. The CDR3 DNA is TGCAGCGTAGATAAGCCTCCGGGACTAGCGGGACAAGAGACCCAGTACTTC.

This clonotype was counted once. The chain combines TRBV6-4 with TRBJ1-5, with 7 bases aligning to TRBD1. This CDR3 is 14 amino acids long. V was pared by 8 bases and J by 7 bases, with 11 bases of the junction left unmatched. The V gene's germline CDR1 is MRHNA and CDR2 SNTAGT. As DNA, the CDR3 is TGTGCCAGCTCCGACAGGGAAGGTAGCCAGCCCCAGCATTTT. Its translation is CASSDREGSQPQHF.

A few counts support this clonotype. The chain uses TRBV25-1 and TRBJ2-4; maybe TRBD1 (5 bases). This CDR3 contains 18 residues. V was shortened by 3 bases and J by 0 bases, with 18 bases between the two germline ends. Germline CDR1 MGHDK, CDR2 SYGVNS. CDR3 bases: TGTGCCAGCAGTGAGGGGCCTGCTGCACGCAGAGCCAAAAACATTCAGTACTTC. This sequence encodes CASSEGPAARRAKNIQYF.

In the case of this clonotype: One end of the junction does not line up with germline, which may come from a read error. The gene calls are TRBV6-5 and TRBJ1-4, with 8 positions matching TRBD1. The germline V gene has CDR1 MNHEY and CDR2 SVGAGI. The CDR3 consists of 15 residues. Here the CDR3 reads CASSDRGTRGEKRFF. The CDR3 region has the DNA TGTGCCAGCAGTGACAGGGGAACGAGGGGCGAAAAACGGTTTTTT.

This clonotype was seen more than once but under ten times. The chain uses TRBV6-5 and TRBJ2-5; 7 positions agree with TRBD1. The CDR3 loop spans 13 amino acids. Germline CDR1 and CDR2: MNHEY and SVGAGI. Germline trimming cut 10 bases from V and 5 bases from J; bases unmatched to any gene: 10. The CDR3 protein is CATRQGVGETQYF. The CDR3 DNA is TGTGCCACCCGACAGGGAGTAGGGGAGACCCAGTACTTC.

The genes are TRBV25-1 and TRBJ2-5; 10 bases fit TRBD2. The junction had 6 bases not matched to a gene; V was cut back by 4 bases and J by 4 bases. The CDR3 has 15 residues. Looked up from germline, CDR1 is MGHDK and CDR2 is SYGVNS. The CDR3 DNA reads TGTGCCAGCAGTGGGGCTAGCGGGGGCCCAGAGACCCAGTACTTC. This sequence encodes CASSGASGGPETQYF.